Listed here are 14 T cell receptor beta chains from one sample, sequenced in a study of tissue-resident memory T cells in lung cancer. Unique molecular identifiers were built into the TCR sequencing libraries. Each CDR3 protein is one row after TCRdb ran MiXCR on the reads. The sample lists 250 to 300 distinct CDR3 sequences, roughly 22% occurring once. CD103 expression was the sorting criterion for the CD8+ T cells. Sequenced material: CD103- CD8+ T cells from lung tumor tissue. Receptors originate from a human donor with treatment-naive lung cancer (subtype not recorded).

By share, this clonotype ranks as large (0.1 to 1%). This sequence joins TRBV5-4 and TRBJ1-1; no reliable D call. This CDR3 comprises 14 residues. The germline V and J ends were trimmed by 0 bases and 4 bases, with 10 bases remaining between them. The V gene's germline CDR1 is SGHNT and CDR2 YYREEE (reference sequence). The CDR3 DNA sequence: TGTGCCAGCAGCTTGGGTGACGAGACCACTGAAGCTTTCTTT. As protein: CASSLGDETTEAFF.

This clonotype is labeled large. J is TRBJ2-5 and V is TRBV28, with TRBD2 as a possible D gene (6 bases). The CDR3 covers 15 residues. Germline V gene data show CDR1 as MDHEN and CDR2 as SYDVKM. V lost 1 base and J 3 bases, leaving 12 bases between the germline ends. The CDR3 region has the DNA TGTGCCAGCAGTTTATCGCGGCGGGAAAAAGAGACCCAGTACTTC. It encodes CASSLSRREKETQYF.

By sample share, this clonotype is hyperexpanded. The DNA of the CDR3 is TGTGCCAGCGGCACTTACGGGGCAAACTACGAGCAGTACTTC. Its translation: CASGTYGANYEQYF. V is TRBV6-2 or TRBV6-3 and J is TRBJ2-7; D may be TRBD1 or TRBD2 (5 bases each). V lost 8 bases to trimming and J lost 3 bases, with 17 bases between them. The CDR3 is 14 residues long. Germline V lookup: CDR1 MNHEY, CDR2 SVGEGT.

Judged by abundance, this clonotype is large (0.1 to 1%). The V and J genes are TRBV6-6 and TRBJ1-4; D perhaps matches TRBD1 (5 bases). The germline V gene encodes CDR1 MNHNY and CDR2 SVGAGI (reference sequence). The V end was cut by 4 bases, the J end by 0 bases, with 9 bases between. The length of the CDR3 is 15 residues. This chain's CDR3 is CASSWGRATNEKLFF. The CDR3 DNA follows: TGTGCCAGCAGTTGGGGGAGAGCAACTAATGAAAAACTGTTTTTT.

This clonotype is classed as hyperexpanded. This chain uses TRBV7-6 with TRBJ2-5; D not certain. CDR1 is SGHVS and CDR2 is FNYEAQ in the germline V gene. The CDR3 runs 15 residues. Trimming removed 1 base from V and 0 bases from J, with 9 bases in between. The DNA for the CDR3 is TGTGCCAGCAGCTTAGGGCCCGGGTACCAAGAGACCCAGTACTTC. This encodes CASSLGPGYQETQYF.

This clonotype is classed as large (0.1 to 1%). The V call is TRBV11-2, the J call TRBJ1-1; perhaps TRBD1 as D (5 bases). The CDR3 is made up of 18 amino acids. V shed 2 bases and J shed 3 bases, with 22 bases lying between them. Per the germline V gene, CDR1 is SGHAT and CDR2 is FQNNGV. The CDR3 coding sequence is TGTGCCAGCAGCTTAAGTTCCAGGGATTATGTGGGGTACACTGAAGCTTTCTTT. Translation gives CASSLSSRDYVGYTEAFF.

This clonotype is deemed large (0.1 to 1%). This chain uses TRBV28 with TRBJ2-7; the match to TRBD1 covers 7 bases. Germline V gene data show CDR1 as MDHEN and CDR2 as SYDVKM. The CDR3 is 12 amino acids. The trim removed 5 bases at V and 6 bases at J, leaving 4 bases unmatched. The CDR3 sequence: CASSGTGAEQYF. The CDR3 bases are TGTGCCAGCAGTGGCACAGGGGCCGAGCAGTACTTC.

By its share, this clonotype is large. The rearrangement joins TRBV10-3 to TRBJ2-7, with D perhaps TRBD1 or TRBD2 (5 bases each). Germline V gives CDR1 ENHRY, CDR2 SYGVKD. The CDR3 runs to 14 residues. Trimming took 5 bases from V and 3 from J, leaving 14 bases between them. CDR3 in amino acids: CAISQEGNIYEQYF. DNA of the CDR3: TGTGCCATCAGTCAAGAGGGGAACATCTACGAGCAGTACTTC.

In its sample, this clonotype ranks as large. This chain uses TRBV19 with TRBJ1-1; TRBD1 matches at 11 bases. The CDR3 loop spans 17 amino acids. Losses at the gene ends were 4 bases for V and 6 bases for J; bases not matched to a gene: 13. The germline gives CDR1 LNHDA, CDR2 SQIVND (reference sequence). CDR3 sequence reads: CASSTWDRGNSLPEAFF. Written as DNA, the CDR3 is TGTGCCAGTAGTACCTGGGACAGGGGGAATAGTCTCCCTGAAGCTTTCTTT.

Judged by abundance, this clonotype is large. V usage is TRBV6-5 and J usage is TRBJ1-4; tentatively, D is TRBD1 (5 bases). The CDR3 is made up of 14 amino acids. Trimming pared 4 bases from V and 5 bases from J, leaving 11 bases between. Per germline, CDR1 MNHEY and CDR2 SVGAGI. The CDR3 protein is CASSSYRTNEKLFF. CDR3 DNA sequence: TGTGCCAGCAGTTCGTACAGGACAAATGAAAAACTGTTTTTT.

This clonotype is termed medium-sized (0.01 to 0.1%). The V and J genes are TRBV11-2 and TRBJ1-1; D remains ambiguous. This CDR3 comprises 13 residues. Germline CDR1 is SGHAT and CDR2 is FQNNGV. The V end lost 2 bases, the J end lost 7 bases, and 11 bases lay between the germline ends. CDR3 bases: TGTGCCAGCAGCTTATCGGGTGGTGGTGAAGCTTTCTTT. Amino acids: CASSLSGGGEAFF.

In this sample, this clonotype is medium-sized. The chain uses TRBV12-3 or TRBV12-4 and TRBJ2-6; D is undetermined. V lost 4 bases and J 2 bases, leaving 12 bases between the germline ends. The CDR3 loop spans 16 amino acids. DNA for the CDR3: TGTGCCAGCAGTTACCGACGGGTTCCTGGGGCCAACGTCCTGACTTTC. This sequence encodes CASSYRRVPGANVLTF.

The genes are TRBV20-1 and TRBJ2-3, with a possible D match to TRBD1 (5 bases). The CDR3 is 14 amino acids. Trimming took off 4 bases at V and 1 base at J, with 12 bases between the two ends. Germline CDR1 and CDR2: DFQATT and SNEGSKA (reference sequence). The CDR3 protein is CSAIQGLGTDTQYF. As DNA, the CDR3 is TGCAGTGCTATTCAGGGTTTGGGCACAGATACGCAGTATTTT.

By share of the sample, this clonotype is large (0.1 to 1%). The CDR3 DNA sequence: TGTGCCAGCAGTCCGGGGGGAGGGTGGCCTTTGAATGAGCAGTTCTTC. The encoded protein is CASSPGGGWPLNEQFF. This chain connects TRBV27 to TRBJ2-1; 7 nucleotides match TRBD2. With 5 bases clipped from V and 7 bases from J, the junction kept 14 bases outside the gene matches. Germline V gene data show CDR1 as MNHEY and CDR2 as SMNVEV (reference sequence). CDR3 length: 16 amino acids.